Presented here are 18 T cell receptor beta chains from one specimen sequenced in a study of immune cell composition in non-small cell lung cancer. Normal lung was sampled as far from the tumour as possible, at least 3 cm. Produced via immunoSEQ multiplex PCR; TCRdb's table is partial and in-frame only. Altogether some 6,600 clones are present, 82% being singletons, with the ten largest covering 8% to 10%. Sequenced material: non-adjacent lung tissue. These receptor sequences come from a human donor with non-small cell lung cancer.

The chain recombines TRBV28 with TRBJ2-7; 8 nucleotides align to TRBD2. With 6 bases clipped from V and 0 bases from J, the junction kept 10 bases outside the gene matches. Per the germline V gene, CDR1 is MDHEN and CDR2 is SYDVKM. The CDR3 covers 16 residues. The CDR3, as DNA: TGTGCCAGCAGGCCAGCGGGAGCGACTCCCTCCTACGAGCAGTACTTC. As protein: CASRPAGATPSYEQYF.

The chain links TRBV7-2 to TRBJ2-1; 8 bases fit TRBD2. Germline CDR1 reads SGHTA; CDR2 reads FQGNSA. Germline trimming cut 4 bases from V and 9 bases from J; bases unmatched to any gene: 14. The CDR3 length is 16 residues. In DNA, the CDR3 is TGTGCCAGCAGCTACCAAGGGGGACTAGGACTTGGTGAGCAGTTCTTC. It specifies CASSYQGGLGLGEQFF.

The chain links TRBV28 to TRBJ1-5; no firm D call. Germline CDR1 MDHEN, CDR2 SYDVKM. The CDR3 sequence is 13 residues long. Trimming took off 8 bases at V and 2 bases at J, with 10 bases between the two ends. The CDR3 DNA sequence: TGTGCCAGCCAATGGAGGGGCAATCAGCCCCAGCATTTT. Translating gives CASQWRGNQPQHF. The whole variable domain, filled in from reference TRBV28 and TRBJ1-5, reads DVKVTQSSRYLVKRTGEKVFLECVQDMDHENMFWYRQDPGLGLRLIYFSYDVKMKEKGDIPEGYSVSREKKERFSLILESASTNQTSMYLCASQWRGNQPQHFGDGTRLSIL.

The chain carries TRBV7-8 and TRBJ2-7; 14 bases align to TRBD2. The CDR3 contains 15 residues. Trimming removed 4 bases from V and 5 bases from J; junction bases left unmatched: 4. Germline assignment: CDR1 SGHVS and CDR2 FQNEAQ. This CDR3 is CASSSRLAGGNEQYF. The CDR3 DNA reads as TGTGCCAGCAGCTCGCGACTAGCGGGAGGGAACGAGCAGTACTTC.

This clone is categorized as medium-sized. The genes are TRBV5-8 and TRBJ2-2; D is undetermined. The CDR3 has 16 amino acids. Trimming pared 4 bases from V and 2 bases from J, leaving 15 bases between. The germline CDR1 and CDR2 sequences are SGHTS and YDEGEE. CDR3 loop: CASSLVGLPNTGELFF. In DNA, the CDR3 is TGTGCCAGCAGCCTGGTGGGCCTCCCCAACACCGGGGAGCTGTTTTTT.

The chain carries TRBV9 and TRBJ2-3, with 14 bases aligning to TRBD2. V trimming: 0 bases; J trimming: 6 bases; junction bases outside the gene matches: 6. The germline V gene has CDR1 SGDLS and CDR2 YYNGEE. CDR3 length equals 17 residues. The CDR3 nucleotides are TGTGCCAGCAGCGTAGGGACTAGCGGGGGGCTCGGGGATACGCAGTATTTT. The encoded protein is CASSVGTSGGLGDTQYF.

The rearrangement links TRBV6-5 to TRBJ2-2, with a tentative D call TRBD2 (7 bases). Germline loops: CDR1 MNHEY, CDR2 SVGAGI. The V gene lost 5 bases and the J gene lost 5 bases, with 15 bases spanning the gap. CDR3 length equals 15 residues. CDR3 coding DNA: TGTGCCAGCAGTCGGGGAGCGGGGACAACCGGGGAGCTGTTTTTT. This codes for CASSRGAGTTGELFF.

The CDR3 DNA reads TGTGCCAGCACCGGAGCCACTAGCACAGATACGCAGTATTTT. Its translation is CASTGATSTDTQYF. V usage is TRBV5-3 and J usage is TRBJ2-3; D unclear. TRBV5-3 qualifies as an ORF whose function is uncertain. Trimming removed 8 bases at V and 0 bases at J, with 13 bases between. The CDR3 is 14 residues long.

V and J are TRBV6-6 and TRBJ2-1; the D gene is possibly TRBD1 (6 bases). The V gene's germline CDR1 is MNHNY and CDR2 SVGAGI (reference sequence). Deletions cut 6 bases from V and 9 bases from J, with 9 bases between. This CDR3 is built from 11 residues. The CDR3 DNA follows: TGTGCCAGCAGCCAGACAGGTGAGCAGTTCTTC. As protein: CASSQTGEQFF.

For the CDR3, the DNA is TGTGCCAGCAGCCCGACAGGGACTTATAATTCACCCCTCCACTTT. This encodes CASSPTGTYNSPLHF. The chain links TRBV27 to TRBJ1-6, with 7 bases lining up with TRBD1. Germline trimming cut 6 bases from V and 4 bases from J; bases unmatched to any gene: 6. The germline gives CDR1 MNHEY, CDR2 SMNVEV (reference sequence). The CDR3 totals 15 residues.

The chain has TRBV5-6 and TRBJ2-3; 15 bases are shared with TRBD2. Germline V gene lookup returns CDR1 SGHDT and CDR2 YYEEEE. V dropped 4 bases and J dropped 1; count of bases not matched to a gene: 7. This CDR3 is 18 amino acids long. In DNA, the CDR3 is TGTGCCAGCAGCCCAAGGACTAGCGGGAGGGGTCGCACAGATACGCAGTATTTT. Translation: CASSPRTSGRGRTDTQYF.

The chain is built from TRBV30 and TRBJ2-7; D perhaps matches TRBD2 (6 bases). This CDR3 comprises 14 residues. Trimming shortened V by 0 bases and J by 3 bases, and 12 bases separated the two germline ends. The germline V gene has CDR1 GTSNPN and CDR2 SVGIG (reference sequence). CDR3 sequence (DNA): TGTGCCTGGAGTGTACTTTCCGGGAGCTACGAGCAGTACTTC. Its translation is CAWSVLSGSYEQYF. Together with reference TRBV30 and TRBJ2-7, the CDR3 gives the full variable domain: SQTIHQWPATLVQPVGSPLSLECTVEGTSNPNLYWYRQAAGRGLQLLFYSVGIGQISSEVPQNLSASRPQDRQFILSSKKLLLSDSGFYLCAWSVLSGSYEQYFGPGTRLTVT.

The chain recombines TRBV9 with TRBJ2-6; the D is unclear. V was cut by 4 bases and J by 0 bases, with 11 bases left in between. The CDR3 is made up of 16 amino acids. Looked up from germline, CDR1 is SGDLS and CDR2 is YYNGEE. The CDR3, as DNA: TGTGCCAGCAGCCTCAGTCCCAGCTCTGGGGCCAACGTCCTGACTTTC. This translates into CASSLSPSSGANVLTF.

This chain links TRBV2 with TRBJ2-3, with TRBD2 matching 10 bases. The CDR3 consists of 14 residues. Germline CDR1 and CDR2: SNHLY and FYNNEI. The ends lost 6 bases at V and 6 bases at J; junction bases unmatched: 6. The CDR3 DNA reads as TGTGCCAGCAGAATAGCGGGAGGAAAGGATACGCAGTATTTT. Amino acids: CASRIAGGKDTQYF.

CDR3 residues: CASSFGEFYGYTF. The CDR3 coding sequence is TGTGCCAGCAGCTTCGGAGAGTTCTATGGCTACACCTTC. The chain uses TRBV11-2 and TRBJ1-2; D gene uncertain. Trimming cost V 3 bases and J 4 bases, with 9 bases left between them. The CDR3 is made up of 13 amino acids. Germline CDR1 reads SGHAT; CDR2 reads FQNNGV. Full variable domain (rest looked up from reference TRBV11-2 and TRBJ1-2): EAGVAQSPRYKIIEKRQSVAFWCNPISGHATLYWYQQILGQGPKLLIQFQNNGVVDDSQLPKDRFSAERLKGVDSTLKIQPAKLEDSAVYLCASSFGEFYGYTFGSGTRLTVV.

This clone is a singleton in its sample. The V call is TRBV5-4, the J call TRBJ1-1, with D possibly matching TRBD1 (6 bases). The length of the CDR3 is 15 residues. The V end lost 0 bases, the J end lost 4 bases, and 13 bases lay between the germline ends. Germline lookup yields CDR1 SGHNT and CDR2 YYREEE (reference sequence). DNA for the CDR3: TGTGCCAGCAGCTTGGCCGCGGGGGCGGGCACTGAAGCTTTCTTT. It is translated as CASSLAAGAGTEAFF.

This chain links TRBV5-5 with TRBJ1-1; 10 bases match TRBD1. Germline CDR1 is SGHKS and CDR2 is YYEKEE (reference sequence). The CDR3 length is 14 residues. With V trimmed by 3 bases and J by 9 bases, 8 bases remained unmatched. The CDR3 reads CASSSGQGHGKAFF. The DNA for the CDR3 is TGTGCCAGCAGCTCGGGACAGGGGCACGGGAAAGCTTTCTTT.

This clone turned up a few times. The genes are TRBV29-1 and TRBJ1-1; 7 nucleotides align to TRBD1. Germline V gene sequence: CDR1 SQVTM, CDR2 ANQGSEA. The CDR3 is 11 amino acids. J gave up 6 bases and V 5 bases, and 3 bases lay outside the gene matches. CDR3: CSVTGTAEAFF. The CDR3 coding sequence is TGCAGCGTTACCGGGACAGCTGAAGCTTTCTTT.